This TCR beta chain was found in a study of T-cell memory formation after mild COVID-19. MiXCR was run by TCRdb on the 5' RACE reads, yielding one entry per CDR3 protein. The sample contains about 450,000 distinct CDR3 sequences, more than 20% of which appear only once. Germline V gene data show CDR1 as SGDLS and CDR2 as YYNGEE. CDR3 length equals 15 residues. Trimming took 3 bases from V and 6 from J; bases not matched to a gene: 9. Material for sequencing was PBMCs or a T cell subset sorted from them (not recorded which). The receptor was derived from an adult woman who had mild COVID-19 (a few samples of this study predate the infection). Cell type and time point are not known. The chain is built from TRBV9 and TRBJ1-1, with TRBD1 matching 9 bases. The CDR3 bases are TGTGCCAGCAGCGCCTCGGGACAGGGAGACTCTGAAGCTTTCTTT. The encoded protein is CASSASGQGDSEAFF.